The 8 T cell receptor beta chains given below trace back to one sample, sequenced in a study of T-cell reconstitution after alpha-beta-depleted transplantation in children. Molecular barcoding with unique molecular identifiers was used for the TCRbeta library. TCRdb itself ran the PCR reads through MiXCR, one entry per CDR3 protein. There are under 250,000 distinct CDR3 sequences in the sample; 5.5% to 7% occur only once, and less than 7% lies in the top ten. This specimen was PBMCs, taken before TCRalphabeta/CD19-depleted stem cell transplant. The receptors derive from a boy between 2 and 10 years old with acute lymphoblastic leukemia, due to receive a stem cell transplant.

This clonotype was found many times. The chain combines TRBV3-1 with TRBJ2-5, with 11 bases aligning to TRBD2. Per germline, CDR1 LGHDT and CDR2 YNNKEL (reference sequence). The length of the CDR3 is 15 residues. V lost 0 bases, J lost 7 bases, and 4 bases stayed unmatched. The CDR3 DNA reads TGTGCCAGCAGCCAAGATGGGACTAGCGGTAGGACCCAGTACTTC. Residues: CASSQDGTSGRTQYF.

This clonotype was picked up a small number of times. The chain joins TRBV5-1 to TRBJ1-1; D is unclear. V was shortened by 4 bases and J by 0 bases, with 10 bases between the two germline ends. Germline CDR1 is SGHRS and CDR2 is YFSETQ. This CDR3 is built from 14 residues. CDR3 DNA: TGCGCCAGCAGCATTGGACCGCTGAACACTGAAGCTTTCTTT. Protein: CASSIGPLNTEAFF.

This clonotype was observed many times. The V call is TRBV12-3 or TRBV12-4, the J call TRBJ1-1; D gene unclear. Trimming pared 3 bases from V and 7 bases from J, leaving 12 bases between. This CDR3 region has 13 residues. In DNA, the CDR3 is TGTGCCAGCAGTTTCGGGAATGGAATTGAAGCTTTCTTT. Protein product: CASSFGNGIEAFF.

The V gene is TRBV12-3 or TRBV12-4, the J gene TRBJ2-7; D not certain. This CDR3 comprises 13 residues. The V gene lost 4 bases and the J gene lost 7 bases, with 14 bases spanning the gap. CDR3 DNA sequence: TGTGCCAGCAGTTCCCATCGGTACGGGGAGCAGTACTTC. Translated: CASSSHRYGEQYF.

This clonotype has just a few counts. The chain joins TRBV7-2 to TRBJ2-7, with a weak D call TRBD1 (6 bases). CDR3 length equals 15 residues. The germline gives CDR1 SGHTA, CDR2 FQGNSA. V was pared by 2 bases and J by 2 bases, with 13 bases between. In nucleotides, the CDR3 is TGTGCCAGCAGCTTAACTAGTCGGACAGCCTACGAGCAGTACTTC. It encodes CASSLTSRTAYEQYF.

This clonotype has ten or more counts. V gene TRBV5-6 combines with J gene TRBJ1-5; perhaps TRBD1 as D (5 bases). Trimming pared 0 bases from V and 6 bases from J, leaving 7 bases between. The CDR3 spans 13 residues. CDR1 and CDR2 from the germline V gene are SGHDT and YYEEEE. The CDR3 is CASSLGTSQPQHF. The CDR3 nucleotides read TGTGCCAGCAGCTTGGGGACAAGTCAGCCCCAGCATTTT.

The CDR3, as DNA: TGTGCCAGCTCAACTAGCGGATACACCGGGGAGCTGTTTTTT. Amino acids: CASSTSGYTGELFF. The rearrangement links TRBV18 to TRBJ2-2, with TRBD2 matching over 8 bases. V lost 5 bases to trimming and J lost 3 bases; unmatched junction nucleotides: 2. Germline V lookup: CDR1 KGHSH, CDR2 LQKENI. The CDR3 spans 14 residues. Drawing the rest from reference TRBV18 and TRBJ2-2, the complete variable domain is NAGVMQNPRHLVRRRGQEARLRCSPMKGHSHVYWYRQLPEEGLKFMVYLQKENIIDESGMPKERFSAEFPKEGPSILRIQQVVRGDSAAYFCASSTSGYTGELFFGEGSRLTVL.

This clonotype has ten or more counts. This chain connects TRBV7-9 to TRBJ2-1; no clear D gene. The CDR3 loop spans 15 amino acids. Trimming removed 6 bases at V and 1 base at J, with 13 bases between. Per the germline V gene, CDR1 is SEHNR and CDR2 is FQNEAQ (reference sequence). Here the CDR3 reads CASRPINPSYNEQFF. In DNA form, the CDR3 reads TGTGCCAGCAGACCCATTAACCCATCCTACAATGAGCAGTTCTTC.